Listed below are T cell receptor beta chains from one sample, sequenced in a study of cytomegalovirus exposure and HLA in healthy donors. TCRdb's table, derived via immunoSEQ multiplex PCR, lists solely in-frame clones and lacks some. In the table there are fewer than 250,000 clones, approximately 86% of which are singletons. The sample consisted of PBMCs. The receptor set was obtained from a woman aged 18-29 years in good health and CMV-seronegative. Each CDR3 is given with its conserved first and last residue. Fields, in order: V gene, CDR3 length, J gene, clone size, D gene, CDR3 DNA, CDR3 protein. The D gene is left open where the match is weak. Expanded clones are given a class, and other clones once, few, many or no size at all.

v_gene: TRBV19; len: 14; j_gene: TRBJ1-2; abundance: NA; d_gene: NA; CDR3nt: TGTGCCAGTAGTATAGTTGACAGTAACTATGGCTACACCTTC; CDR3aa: CASSIVDSNYGYTF
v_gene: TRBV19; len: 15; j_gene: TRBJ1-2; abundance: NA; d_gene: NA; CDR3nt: TGTGCCAGTAGTATACAGGGGCTAACCAACTATGGCTACACCTTC; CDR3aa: CASSIQGLTNYGYTF
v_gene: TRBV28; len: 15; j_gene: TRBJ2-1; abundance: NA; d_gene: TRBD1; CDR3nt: TGTGCCAGCAGTTTGCCCCAGGGACAGTTAGATGAGCAGTTCTTC; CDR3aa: CASSLPQGQLDEQFF
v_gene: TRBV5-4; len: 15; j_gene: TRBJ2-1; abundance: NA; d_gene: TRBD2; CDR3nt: TGTGCCAGCGGGACTAGCGGGGGCTCCTACAATGAGCAGTTCTTC; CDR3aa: CASGTSGGSYNEQFF
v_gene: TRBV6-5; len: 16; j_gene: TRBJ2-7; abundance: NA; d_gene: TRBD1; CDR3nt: TGTGCCAGCAGTTACAATCAGGACAGGGCCACCTACGAGCAGTACTTC; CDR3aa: CASSYNQDRATYEQYF
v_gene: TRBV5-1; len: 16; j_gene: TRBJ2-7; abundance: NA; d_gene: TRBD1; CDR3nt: TGCGCCAGCAGCTTGGGACCGGGACAGGGGATCTACGAGCAGTACTTC; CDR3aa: CASSLGPGQGIYEQYF
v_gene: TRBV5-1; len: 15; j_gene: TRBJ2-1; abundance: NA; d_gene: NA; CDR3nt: TGCGCCAGCAGCCCCGTTGGACAGCTCCCTGGGGAGCAGTTCTTC; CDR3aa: CASSPVGQLPGEQFF
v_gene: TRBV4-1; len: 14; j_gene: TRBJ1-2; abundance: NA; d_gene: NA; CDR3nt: TGCGCCAGCAGCCAAGTCAACAGTAACTATGGCTACACCTTC; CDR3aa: CASSQVNSNYGYTF
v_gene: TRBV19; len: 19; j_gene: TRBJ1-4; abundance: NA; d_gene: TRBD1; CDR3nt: TGTGCCAGTAGTATACTAGGACAGGGAACTGGAGAAACTAATGAAAAACTGTTTTTT; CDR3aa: CASSILGQGTGETNEKLFF
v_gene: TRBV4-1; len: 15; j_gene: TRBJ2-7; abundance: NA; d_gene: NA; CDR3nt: TGCGCCAGCAGCCCTGGAGGGCTGCGGGACTCCGAGCAGTACTTC; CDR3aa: CASSPGGLRDSEQYF
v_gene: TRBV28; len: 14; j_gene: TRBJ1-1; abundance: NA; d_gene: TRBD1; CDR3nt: TGTGCCAGCAGTTTAGCAGGGGGGAACACTGAAGCTTTCTTT; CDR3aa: CASSLAGGNTEAFF
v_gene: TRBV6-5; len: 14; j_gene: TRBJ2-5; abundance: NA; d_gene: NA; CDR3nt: TGTGCCAGCGGCTCGCTAACTAGCCAAGAGACCCAGTACTTC; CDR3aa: CASGSLTSQETQYF
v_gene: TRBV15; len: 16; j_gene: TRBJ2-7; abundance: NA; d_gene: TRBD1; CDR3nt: TGTGCCACCAGCAGGTCACCGGGACAGGGGGGTAACGAGCAGTACTTC; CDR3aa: CATSRSPGQGGNEQYF
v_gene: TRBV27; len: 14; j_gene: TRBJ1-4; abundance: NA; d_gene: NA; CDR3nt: TGTGCCAGCAGCCGTGGGGGGGAGAATGAAAAACTGTTTTTT; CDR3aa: CASSRGGENEKLFF
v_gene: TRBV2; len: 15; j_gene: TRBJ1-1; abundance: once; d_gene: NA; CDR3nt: TGTGCCAGCACCCGGACAGAACGGGCTATGACTGAAGCTTTCTTT; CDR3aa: CASTRTERAMTEAFF
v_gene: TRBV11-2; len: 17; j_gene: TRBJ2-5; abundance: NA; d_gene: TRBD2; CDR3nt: TGTGCCAGCAGCTTAGATGGCCTAGCGGGAGTCAAAGAGACCCAGTACTTC; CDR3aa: CASSLDGLAGVKETQYF
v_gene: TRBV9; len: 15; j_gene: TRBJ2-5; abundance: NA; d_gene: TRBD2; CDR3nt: TGTGCCAGCAGCGTGGGGACTAGCGAACAAGAGACCCAGTACTTC; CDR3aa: CASSVGTSEQETQYF
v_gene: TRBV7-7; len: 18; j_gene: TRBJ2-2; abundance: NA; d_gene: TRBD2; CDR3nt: TGTGCTAGCAGCTCCGGACTAGCGGGGGGGCCAAGTACCGGGGAGCTGTTTTTT; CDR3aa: CASSSGLAGGPSTGELFF
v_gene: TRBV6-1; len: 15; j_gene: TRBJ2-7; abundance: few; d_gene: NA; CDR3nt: TGTGCCAGCAGACAGGGCCGGGGCAGCCGCTACGAGCAGTACTTC; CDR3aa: CASRQGRGSRYEQYF
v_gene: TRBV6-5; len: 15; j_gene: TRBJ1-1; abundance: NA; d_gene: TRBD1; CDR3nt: TGTGCCAGTAGTTACGGACAGGGGGCTGGCACTGAAGCTTTCTTT; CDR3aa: CASSYGQGAGTEAFF
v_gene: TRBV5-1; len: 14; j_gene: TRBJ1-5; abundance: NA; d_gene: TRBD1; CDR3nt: TGCGCCAGCAGCTTGCAGGGGGGCGATCAGCCCCAGCATTTT; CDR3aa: CASSLQGGDQPQHF
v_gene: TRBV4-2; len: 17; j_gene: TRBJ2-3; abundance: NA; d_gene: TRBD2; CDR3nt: TGTGCCAGCAGCCATTCGGGACTAGCGGGGGGGGGAGATACGCAGTATTTT; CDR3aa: CASSHSGLAGGGDTQYF
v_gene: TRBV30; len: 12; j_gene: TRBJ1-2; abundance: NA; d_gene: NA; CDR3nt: TGTGCCTGGAGAAGGACAGAGCTAGGCTACACCTTC; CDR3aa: CAWRRTELGYTF
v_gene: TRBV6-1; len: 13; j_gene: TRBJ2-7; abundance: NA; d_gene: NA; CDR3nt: TGTGCCAGCAGTGGGCTAAGGGGCGGTGAGCAGTACTTC; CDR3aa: CASSGLRGGEQYF
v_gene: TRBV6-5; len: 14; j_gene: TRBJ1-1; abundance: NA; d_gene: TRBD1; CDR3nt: TGTGCCGCACTGGAACAGGGGGCTGGGACTGAAGCTTTCTTT; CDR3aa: CAALEQGAGTEAFF
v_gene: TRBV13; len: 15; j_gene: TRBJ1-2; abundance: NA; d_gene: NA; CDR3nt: TGTGCCAGCAGCCAAGGGTCGGGCAGGGGCAATGGCTACACCTTC; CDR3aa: CASSQGSGRGNGYTF
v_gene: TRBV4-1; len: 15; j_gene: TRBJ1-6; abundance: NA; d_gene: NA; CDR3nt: TGCGCCAGCAGCCAAGGTTACCAGGTTGATTCACCCCTCCACTTT; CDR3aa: CASSQGYQVDSPLHF
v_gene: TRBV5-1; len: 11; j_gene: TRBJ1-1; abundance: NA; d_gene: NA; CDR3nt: TGCGCCAGCAAAAGGGGTACTGAAGCTTTCTTT; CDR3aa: CASKRGTEAFF
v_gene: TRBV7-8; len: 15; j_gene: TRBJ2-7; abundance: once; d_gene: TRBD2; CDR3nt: TGTGCCAGCAGCTGGGATAGAGCGGGACGTTACGAGCAGTACTTC; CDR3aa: CASSWDRAGRYEQYF
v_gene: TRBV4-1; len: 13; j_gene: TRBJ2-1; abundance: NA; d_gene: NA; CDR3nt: TGCGCCAGCAGCCAAGAAGGCAGTAAGATACAGATCTTC; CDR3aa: CASSQEGSKIQIF
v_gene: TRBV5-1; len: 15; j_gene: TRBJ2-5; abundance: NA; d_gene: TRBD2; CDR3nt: TGCGCCAGCAGCGGGATTAGCGGGTCCCAAGAGACCCAGTACTTC; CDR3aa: CASSGISGSQETQYF
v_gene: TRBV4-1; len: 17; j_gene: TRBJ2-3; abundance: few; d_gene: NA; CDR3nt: TGCGCCAGCAGCCAAGAGTCACTTCCGTCGGGCACAGATACGCAGTATTTT; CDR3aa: CASSQESLPSGTDTQYF
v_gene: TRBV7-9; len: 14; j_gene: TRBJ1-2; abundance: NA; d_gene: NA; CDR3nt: TGTGCCAGCAGCTTAGTGGGGCAGAGCTATGGCTACACCTTC; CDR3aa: CASSLVGQSYGYTF
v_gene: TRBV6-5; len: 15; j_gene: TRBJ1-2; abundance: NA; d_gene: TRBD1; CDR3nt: TGTGCCAGCAGTTACCGAGGGGGCATGGACTATGGCTACACCTTC; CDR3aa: CASSYRGGMDYGYTF
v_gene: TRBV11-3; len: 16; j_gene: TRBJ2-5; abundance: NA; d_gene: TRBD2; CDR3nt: TGTGCCAGCAGCGCCGGACTAGCGGGTACCCAAGAGACCCAGTACTTC; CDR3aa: CASSAGLAGTQETQYF
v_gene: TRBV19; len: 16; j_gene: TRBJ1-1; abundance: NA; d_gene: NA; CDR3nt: TGTGCCAGTAGTAGGCGGGTACGGGCCGCTAACACTGAAGCTTTCTTT; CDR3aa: CASSRRVRAANTEAFF
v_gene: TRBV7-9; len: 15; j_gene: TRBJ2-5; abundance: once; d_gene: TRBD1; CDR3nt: TGTGCCAGCAGCTTTAGAGGGGGCCTGCAAGAGACCCAGTACTTC; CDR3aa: CASSFRGGLQETQYF
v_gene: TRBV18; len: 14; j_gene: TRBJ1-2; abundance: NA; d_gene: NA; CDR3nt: TGTGCCAGCTCACCAGAGGGATCTAACTATGGCTACACCTTC; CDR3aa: CASSPEGSNYGYTF
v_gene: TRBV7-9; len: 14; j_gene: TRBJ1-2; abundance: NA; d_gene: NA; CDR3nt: TGTGCCAGCAGCTTACCTACAGGGACGGTGAGCTACACCTTC; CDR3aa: CASSLPTGTVSYTF
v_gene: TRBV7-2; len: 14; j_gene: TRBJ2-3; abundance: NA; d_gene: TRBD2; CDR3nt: TGTGCCACCCTGGCACTAGCGGGGAGGGGGACGCAGTATTTT; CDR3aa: CATLALAGRGTQYF
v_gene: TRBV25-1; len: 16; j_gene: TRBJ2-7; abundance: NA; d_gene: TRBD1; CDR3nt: TGTGCCAGCAGGAGCTCCCACGGGACAGCCGGCTACGAGCAGTACTTC; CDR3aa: CASRSSHGTAGYEQYF
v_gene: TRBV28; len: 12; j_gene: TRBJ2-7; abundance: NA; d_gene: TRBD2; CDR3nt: TGTGCCAGCAAGGGAGGGAGACACGAGCAGTACTTC; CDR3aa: CASKGGRHEQYF
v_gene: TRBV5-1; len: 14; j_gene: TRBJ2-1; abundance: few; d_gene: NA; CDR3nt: TGCGCCAGCAGCATACAGACTAGTTCCAATGAGCAGTTCTTC; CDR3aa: CASSIQTSSNEQFF
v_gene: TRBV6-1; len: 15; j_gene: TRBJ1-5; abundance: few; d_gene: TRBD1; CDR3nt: TGTGCCAGCAGTGACCGGGGACAGGGACATCAGCCCCAGCATTTT; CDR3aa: CASSDRGQGHQPQHF
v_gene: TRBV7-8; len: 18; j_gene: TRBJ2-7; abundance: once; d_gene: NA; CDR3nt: TGTGCCAGCAGCTTAGTTCTAGGTGACAGCCGCATCTTCTACGAGCAGTACTTC; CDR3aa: CASSLVLGDSRIFYEQYF
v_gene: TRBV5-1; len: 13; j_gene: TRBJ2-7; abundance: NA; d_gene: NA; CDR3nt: TGCGCCTGCAGCTTGAAAAGGGGCTACGAGCAGTACTTC; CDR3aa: CACSLKRGYEQYF
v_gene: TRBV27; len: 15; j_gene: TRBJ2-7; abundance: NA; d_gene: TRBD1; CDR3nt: TGTGCCAGCAGAAAACGTCAGGGGGAGTCCAACGAGCAGTACTTC; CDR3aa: CASRKRQGESNEQYF